In this sample, the clone carrying this TCR beta chain turned up a few times. Its matching antigen is unknown. These data originate in a study of T cell repertoires in cytomegalovirus infection. Study as a whole: Public TCR beta signatures provided an indication of both CMV infection and a matching HLA type. Findings and limits, study-wide: CMV carriers with the relevant HLA were identified by cumulative public TCR beta family frequency. Within the response measured ex vivo, HLA-C-restricted CMV-specific TCR beta clonotypes were dominant.

Trimming at V came to 0 bases and at J to 4 bases, leaving 8 bases not matched to a gene. The CDR3 is 15 amino acids. Germline assignment: CDR1 DFQATT and CDR2 SNEGSKA (reference sequence). TCRdb itself ran the reads through MiXCR, one entry per CDR3 protein. The data contain some 170,000 distinct CDR3 sequences, about a sixth of them singletons. This TCR came from a human donor in good health (CMV status not recorded). Some clones in this sample may be carry-over from other donors' samples. What was sequenced was CD8+ T cells from PBMCs. The chain carries TRBV20-1 and TRBJ1-2; 7 bases are a match to TRBD1. Here the CDR3 DNA reads TGCAGTGCTAGAGATCAGAAAGGGGGCCGCTATGGCTACACCTTC. This codes for CSARDQKGGRYGYTF.